The 16 T cell receptor beta chains presented below share a single source sample, sequenced in a study of human T cells and chemical hapten exposure. Via MiXCR, TCRdb re-called the RACE reads, giving one row per CDR3 protein. Among some 110,000 distinct CDR3 sequences listed, less than 40% were seen once. Time point specified: patch test 3, about 24 weeks after DPC sensitization. Treatment: therapeutic diphenylcyclopropenone sensitization with weekly scalp DPC. The specimen comprised whole blood, sampled in connection with sensitization to the hapten diphenylcyclopropenone (DPC). Receptor source: a man in his forties or fifties with alopecia areata. Some clones in this sample may be carry-over from other donors' samples.

There are a few counts of this clonotype. This chain joins TRBV20-1 and TRBJ2-5, with D possibly being TRBD2 (5 bases). Germline V gives CDR1 DFQATT, CDR2 SNEGSKA (reference sequence). This CDR3 spans 13 amino acids. Deletions cut 6 bases from V and 5 bases from J, with 16 bases between. The DNA of the CDR3 is TGCAGTGCACCGAGCGGTTTGGTCGAGACCCAGTACTTC. This gives the protein CSAPSGLVETQYF.

This chain links TRBV11-3 with TRBJ2-6, with 10 bases fitting TRBD1. The CDR3 totals 18 residues. The V and J ends lost 3 bases and 2 bases, in that order; junction bases with no gene match: 7. From germline, CDR1 is SGHNT and CDR2 YENEEA. CDR3 sequence (DNA): TGTGCCAGCAGCTTTACCGGGACAGGGGCGCCTGGGGCCAACGTCCTGACTTTC. Encoded protein: CASSFTGTGAPGANVLTF.

This chain joins TRBV4-3 and TRBJ2-3; possible D gene TRBD1, 6 bases. CDR1 and CDR2 from the germline V gene are LGHNA and YSLEER. CDR3 length: 14 residues. Trimming pared 6 bases from V and 4 bases from J, leaving 14 bases between. CDR3 coding DNA: TGCGCCAGCAGTAGACAGGTCACGTCAGATACGCAGTATTTT. Protein product: CASSRQVTSDTQYF.

This clonotype was detected only a few times. V usage is TRBV12-3 or TRBV12-4 and J usage is TRBJ2-7; 8 bases are shared with TRBD2. V gave up 2 bases and J gave up 2 bases; unmatched junction bases: 2. CDR3 length: 14 amino acids. Written as DNA, the CDR3 is TGTGCCAGCAGTTTACTAGCGGGCCCCTACGAGCAGTACTTC. It encodes CASSLLAGPYEQYF.

The V call is TRBV27, the J call TRBJ1-2; 7 bases match TRBD1. Germline CDR1 reads MNHEY; CDR2 reads SMNVEV (reference sequence). J was trimmed by 4 bases and V by 5 bases; bases with no gene match: 7. This CDR3 has 14 amino acids. The CDR3 sequence: CASSPPGGAYGYTF. CDR3 in DNA: TGTGCCAGCAGTCCCCCAGGGGGGGCCTATGGCTACACCTTC.

This clonotype was seen only once. The chain links TRBV7-9 to TRBJ1-2, with D possibly TRBD1 on 6 matching bases. The CDR3 length is 13 residues. V was trimmed by 5 bases and J by 2 bases, leaving 9 bases between them. Germline CDR1 is SEHNR and CDR2 is FQNEAQ (reference sequence). CDR3 sequence: CASSRDTNYGYTF. The CDR3 nucleotides read TGTGCCAGCAGCCGGGACACCAACTATGGCTACACCTTC.

The V and J genes are TRBV20-1 and TRBJ2-7; the match to TRBD1 covers 12 bases. Germline V lookup: CDR1 DFQATT, CDR2 SNEGSKA (reference sequence). V gave up 3 bases and J gave up 7 bases; unmatched junction bases: 7. This CDR3 has 14 amino acids. CDR3 DNA sequence: TGCAGTGCTAGGAGGGACAGGGGGCGGGATGAGCAGTACTTC. Translated, it gives CSARRDRGRDEQYF.

This rearrangement joins TRBV29-1 to TRBJ2-1, with 8 bases fitting TRBD2. V lost 2 bases to trimming and J lost 8 bases; unmatched junction nucleotides: 8. This CDR3 contains 14 residues. Germline CDR1 SQVTM, CDR2 ANQGSEA. The CDR3 loop reads CSVESGGKVYEQFF. The CDR3 coding sequence is TGCAGCGTTGAAAGCGGGGGAAAGGTGTATGAGCAGTTCTTC.

The chain joins TRBV2 to TRBJ2-7; D call uncertain. Trimming shortened V by 11 bases and J by 7 bases, and 24 bases separated the two germline ends. Germline V gives CDR1 SNHLY, CDR2 FYNNEI. The CDR3 is 14 amino acids. The CDR3 sequence: CAAPNPRRSDEQYV. The CDR3 DNA sequence: TGTGCCGCCCCTAATCCTAGACGGTCAGATGAGCAGTACGTC.

A few counts support this clonotype. V and J are TRBV6-2 or TRBV6-3 and TRBJ2-1; D call uncertain. The germline gives CDR1 MNHEY, CDR2 SVGEGT. V shed 7 bases and J shed 7 bases, with 14 bases lying between them. The CDR3 loop spans 13 amino acids. The CDR3 DNA is TGTGCCAGCAACAGCCTGGCACCGAATGAGCAGTTCTTC. Translation: CASNSLAPNEQFF.

This chain links TRBV28 with TRBJ1-6; D unclear. Germline V gene lookup returns CDR1 MDHEN and CDR2 SYDVKM. There are 15 residues in the CDR3. Trimming left V 6 bases short and J 6 bases short, with 15 bases between. The CDR3 DNA reads TGTGCCAGCAGAAAGGCCGGGCCTTGTAATTCACCCCTCCACTTT. Residues: CASRKAGPCNSPLHF.

This clonotype was detected once. V and J are TRBV7-3 and TRBJ2-1; a weak D match, TRBD2 (7 bases). This CDR3 is 18 amino acids long. Trimming removed 3 bases from V and 0 bases from J, with 18 bases in between. Germline-derived CDR1 and CDR2 are SGHTA and FQGTGA. Written as DNA, the CDR3 is TGTGCCAGCAGCTTGGGGGTCGGGGGGCAGGTCTCCTACAATGAGCAGTTCTTC. Translating it yields CASSLGVGGQVSYNEQFF.

V usage is TRBV10-2 and J usage is TRBJ2-3, with D possibly TRBD1 on 5 matching bases. Per germline, CDR1 WSHSY and CDR2 SAAADI. V lost 4 bases and J 4 bases, leaving 9 bases between the germline ends. The CDR3 totals 13 residues. The DNA for the CDR3 is TGCGCCAGCAGTGCGCAAGGGGCAGATACGCAGTATTTT. Translating it yields CASSAQGADTQYF.

CDR3 DNA: TGTGCCAGTAGTATCGGACCTACCGGAGATACGCAGTATTTT. Translated: CASSIGPTGDTQYF. The chain joins TRBV19 to TRBJ2-3; the D is unclear. Trimming shortened V by 3 bases and J by 5 bases, and 12 bases separated the two germline ends. The CDR3 covers 14 residues. Germline V gives CDR1 LNHDA, CDR2 SQIVND (reference sequence).

This clonotype has more than one count but fewer than ten. The rearrangement links TRBV7-2 to TRBJ2-3; 8 positions match TRBD2. The CDR3 is 16 amino acids. The trim removed 5 bases at V and 8 bases at J, leaving 15 bases unmatched. The germline V gene has CDR1 SGHTA and CDR2 FQGNSA. The CDR3 here is CASSRDLAGLEGTQYF. The CDR3 nucleotides read TGTGCCAGCAGCCGTGATCTAGCGGGCTTGGAGGGTACGCAGTATTTT.

This chain links TRBV24-1 with TRBJ2-2; D may correspond to TRBD1 or TRBD2 (5 bases each). CDR1 and CDR2 (germline): KGHDR, SFDVKD. The V and J ends lost 5 bases and 0 bases respectively, with 12 bases between them. The CDR3 is made up of 16 amino acids. The CDR3 bases are TGTGCCACCAGTGGAATAATGGGGGCGAACACCGGGGAGCTGTTTTTT. Translated: CATSGIMGANTGELFF.